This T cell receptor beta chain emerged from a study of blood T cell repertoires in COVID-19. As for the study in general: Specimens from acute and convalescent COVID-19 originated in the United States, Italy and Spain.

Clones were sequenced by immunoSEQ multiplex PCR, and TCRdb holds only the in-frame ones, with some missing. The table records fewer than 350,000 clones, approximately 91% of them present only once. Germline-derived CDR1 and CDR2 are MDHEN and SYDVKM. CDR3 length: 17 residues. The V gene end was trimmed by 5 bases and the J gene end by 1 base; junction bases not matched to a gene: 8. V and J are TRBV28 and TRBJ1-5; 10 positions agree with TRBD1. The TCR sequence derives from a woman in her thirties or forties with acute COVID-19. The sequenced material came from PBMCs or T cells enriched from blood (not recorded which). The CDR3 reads CASSVKGQGTSNQPQHF. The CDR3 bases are TGTGCCAGCAGTGTAAAGGGACAGGGGACGAGCAATCAGCCCCAGCATTTT.